The 27 T cell receptor beta chains reported below all come from one sample, sequenced in a study of ipilimumab plus nivolumab after autologous stem cell transplantation (dated by TCRdb to the early 2020s). The protocol used for the library was the immunoSEQ multiplex PCR assay. The table was pulled from immuneACCESS by TCRdb, which kept in-frame rearrangements only. Such tables lose some clones; where checked, under half of the loss comes from unresolved V genes, and the rest has no known cause. The sample includes about 12,000 clones, with approximately 69% observed a single time. Roughly 27% of the sample goes to the ten largest clones. The sample in question was PBMCs, obtained in a trial of ipilimumab plus nivolumab as post-transplant consolidation. These receptors were collected from a male donor with diffuse large B-cell lymphoma.

The chain uses TRBV2 and TRBJ1-5, with D uncertain. The CDR3 is made up of 13 amino acids. Looked up from germline, CDR1 is SNHLY and CDR2 is FYNNEI. V dropped 11 bases and J dropped 3 bases, with 14 bases sitting between them. The CDR3 here is CAVRKGNNQPQHF. CDR3 in DNA: TGTGCCGTCAGGAAGGGCAACAATCAGCCCCAGCATTTT.

The chain carries TRBV5-1 and TRBJ2-7, with TRBD2 matching 7 bases. The CDR3 totals 16 residues. V was clipped by 4 bases and J by 0 bases; unmatched bases: 10. From germline, CDR1 is SGHRS and CDR2 YFSETQ. In DNA, the CDR3 is TGCGCCAGCAGCCTAGTGGGCGGGAGCGACTCCTACGAGCAGTACTTC. Its translation: CASSLVGGSDSYEQYF.

The rearrangement joins TRBV5-5 to TRBJ2-2; TRBD2 might be the D (5 bases). The V end lost 0 bases, the J end lost 2 bases, and 17 bases lay between the germline ends. Germline V gene data show CDR1 as SGHKS and CDR2 as YYEKEE (reference sequence). The CDR3 has 18 amino acids. The CDR3 coding sequence is TGTGCCAGCAGCTTGGCACTTGTGGGTCTAGCAAACACCGGGGAGCTGTTTTTT. Its translation: CASSLALVGLANTGELFF.

As to this clone: One base separates it from a far larger clone, so it is likely a read error. This sequence joins TRBV29-1 and TRBJ1-1; D gene ambiguous. This CDR3 contains 11 residues. V shed 1 base and J shed 11 bases, with 11 bases lying between them. Germline CDR1 SQVTM, CDR2 ANQGSEA. Here the CDR3 reads CSVEVNRLAFF. The CDR3 region has the DNA TGCAGCGTTGAAGTTAACAGACTGGCTTTCTTT.

The genes are TRBV18 and TRBJ1-1, with D possibly matching TRBD1 (5 bases). From germline, CDR1 is KGHSH and CDR2 LQKENI. CDR3 length: 12 residues. The V and J ends lost 3 bases and 7 bases respectively, with 9 bases between them. For the CDR3, the DNA is TGTGCCAGCTCACCGGCAGGGCATGAAGCTTTCTTT. Amino acids: CASSPAGHEAFF.

This clone has a handful of counts. This chain connects TRBV5-5 to TRBJ1-3; no clear D gene. Trimming took off 0 bases at V and 1 base at J, with 5 bases between the two ends. The CDR3 spans 14 residues. CDR1 SGHKS and CDR2 YYEKEE come from the germline V gene (reference sequence). The CDR3, as DNA: TGTGCCAGCAGCTTGGAGGGTTCTGGAAACACCATATATTTT. Translation gives CASSLEGSGNTIYF.

The CDR3 DNA is TGTGCCAGCAGCTTAGCGGGGCAGGGTGCCTATGGCTACACCTTC. It encodes CASSLAGQGAYGYTF. This chain links TRBV7-2 with TRBJ1-2, with D possibly being TRBD1 (5 bases). Germline V gives CDR1 SGHTA, CDR2 FQGNSA. Trimming took off 0 bases at V and 4 bases at J, with 12 bases between the two ends. The CDR3 contains 15 residues.

The V and J genes are TRBV19 and TRBJ1-6; D possibly corresponds to TRBD1 (6 bases). The ends were cut back, 3 bases at V and 7 bases at J, with 13 bases in the middle. The V gene's germline CDR1 is LNHDA and CDR2 SQIVND (reference sequence). The CDR3 is 15 amino acids. CDR3 nucleotides: TGTGCCAGTAGTATGAACAGGGAGGGCAATTCACCCCTCCACTTT. It codes for CASSMNREGNSPLHF.

V and J are TRBV15 and TRBJ2-2; D call uncertain. CDR1 is LNHNV, CDR2 YYDKDF, per germline (reference sequence). V was cut by 0 bases and J by 8 bases, with 7 bases left in between. The CDR3 is 13 residues long. The CDR3 is CATSRDLAGELFF. The CDR3, as DNA: TGTGCCACCAGCAGAGATCTGGCGGGGGAGCTGTTTTTT.

The DNA for the CDR3 is TGCGCCAGCAGCCAAACGCGGGGCCCTGAAGCTTTCTTT. This encodes CASSQTRGPEAFF. The V gene is TRBV4-3, the J gene TRBJ1-1; possible D gene TRBD1, 5 bases. Germline values: CDR1 LGHNA, CDR2 YSLEER. The germline V and J ends were trimmed by 2 bases and 6 bases, with 10 bases remaining between them. This CDR3 is built from 13 residues.

V and J are TRBV5-4 and TRBJ1-1; no firm D call. Trimming shortened V by 4 bases and J by 8 bases, and 18 bases separated the two germline ends. Germline V gene lookup returns CDR1 SGHNT and CDR2 YYREEE (reference sequence). The length of the CDR3 is 14 residues. Here the CDR3 DNA reads TGTGCCAGCAGCGTTGTTGGATTCGGTCCCGAAGCTTTCTTT. Residues: CASSVVGFGPEAFF.

This chain links TRBV6-1 with TRBJ2-7; D is ambiguous. V was cut by 3 bases and J by 6 bases, with 15 bases left in between. The germline CDR1 and CDR2 sequences are MNHNS and SASEGT. The CDR3 runs to 14 residues. CDR3 DNA sequence: TGTGCCAGCAGTGACGGGCCATTGGGCGCCGAGCAGTACTTC. Residues: CASSDGPLGAEQYF.

The chain couples TRBV7-2 to TRBJ2-3; a possible D gene is TRBD2 (6 bases). The germline V gene encodes CDR1 SGHTA and CDR2 FQGNSA. The CDR3 consists of 14 residues. V was cut by 2 bases and J by 2 bases, with 8 bases left in between. In nucleotides, the CDR3 is TGTGCCAGCAGCTTATGGACTATCACAGATACGCAGTATTTT. Amino acids: CASSLWTITDTQYF.

This chain links TRBV6-1 with TRBJ1-4; D unclear. Deletions cut 4 bases from V and 1 base from J, with 16 bases between. CDR3 length equals 17 residues. Germline CDR1 is MNHNS and CDR2 is SASEGT. CDR3 nucleotides: TGTGCCAGCAGTGCTGACCTGTGGGGAGGAACTAATGAAAAACTGTTTTTT. As protein: CASSADLWGGTNEKLFF.

The chain joins TRBV18 to TRBJ2-3; tentatively, D is TRBD2 (6 bases). Germline loops: CDR1 KGHSH, CDR2 LQKENI. The CDR3 is made up of 16 amino acids. V gave up 3 bases and J gave up 4 bases, with 17 bases separating them. The CDR3 reads CASSPYVVGGPDTQYF. The DNA of the CDR3 is TGTGCCAGCTCACCTTATGTAGTGGGGGGACCAGATACGCAGTATTTT.

The V call is TRBV2, the J call TRBJ2-5, with TRBD2 matching over 12 bases. CDR3 length: 14 amino acids. Germline V lookup: CDR1 SNHLY, CDR2 FYNNEI. The V and J ends lost 2 bases and 5 bases, in that order; junction bases with no gene match: 0. CDR3 coding DNA: TGTGCCAGCAGTGAACTAGCGGGAGGGGAGACCCAGTACTTC. Amino acids: CASSELAGGETQYF.

The chain joins TRBV7-9 to TRBJ1-1, with a possible D match to TRBD1 (6 bases). The V end lost 5 bases, the J end lost 1 base, and 14 bases lay between the germline ends. The CDR3 runs to 15 residues. The V gene's germline CDR1 is SEHNR and CDR2 FQNEAQ (reference sequence). The CDR3 is CASSTGGGGNTEAFF. As DNA, the CDR3 is TGTGCCAGCAGCACCGGAGGGGGGGGGAACACTGAAGCTTTCTTT. The variable domain in full, completed from reference TRBV7-9 and TRBJ1-1, reads DTGVSQNPRHKITKRGQNVTFRCDPISEHNRLYWYRQTLGQGPEFLTYFQNEAQLEKSRLLSDRFSAERPKGSFSTLEIQRTEQGDSAMYLCASSTGGGGNTEAFFGQGTRLTVV.

This clone was counted a few times. This chain uses TRBV27 with TRBJ1-2; TRBD1 aligns across 8 bases. The J segment lost 3 bases and the V segment lost 7 bases, leaving 13 bases of the junction unmatched. The length of the CDR3 is 16 residues. The germline CDR1 and CDR2 sequences are MNHEY and SMNVEV (reference sequence). The CDR3 protein is CASIITPLTGDYGYTF. CDR3 bases: TGTGCCAGCATCATCACCCCCCTGACAGGGGACTATGGCTACACCTTC.

This clone was counted once. V and J are TRBV7-8 and TRBJ2-5, with 11 bases matching TRBD2. The length of the CDR3 is 15 residues. Germline-derived CDR1 and CDR2 are SGHVS and FQNEAQ. J lost 4 bases, V lost 3 bases, and 4 bases had no gene match. The CDR3 nucleotides read TGTGCCAGCAGCTTGAGTAGCGGGGGGGGAGAGACCCAGTACTTC. Translating it yields CASSLSSGGGETQYF.

This chain links TRBV9 with TRBJ2-7; 14 bases align to TRBD2. Germline lookup yields CDR1 SGDLS and CDR2 YYNGEE. The CDR3 spans 15 residues. V trimming: 2 bases; J trimming: 2 bases; junction bases outside the gene matches: 0. The CDR3 loop is CASSVTSGRAYEQYF. The CDR3 DNA is TGTGCCAGCAGCGTGACTAGCGGGAGGGCCTACGAGCAGTACTTC.

V and J are TRBV19 and TRBJ2-1, with 8 positions matching TRBD2. Germline trimming cut 1 base from V and 4 bases from J; bases unmatched to any gene: 12. Germline V CDR1 and CDR2: LNHDA, SQIVND (reference sequence). This CDR3 spans 18 amino acids. CDR3 amino acids: CASSIALPGLGSYNEQFF. As DNA, the CDR3 is TGTGCCAGTAGTATAGCCCTACCGGGACTAGGAAGTTACAATGAGCAGTTCTTC.

In its sample, this clone was seen once. V usage is TRBV29-1 and J usage is TRBJ1-2; D call uncertain. Germline V gene data show CDR1 as SQVTM and CDR2 as ANQGSEA. V was pared by 7 bases and J by 2 bases, with 11 bases between. The CDR3 runs 12 residues. CDR3 loop: CSARAGNYGYTF. The CDR3 DNA reads as TGCAGCGCCCGGGCGGGGAACTATGGCTACACCTTC.

This clone was seen at least ten times. The V gene is TRBV5-1, the J gene TRBJ2-7, with TRBD2 matching 8 bases. V lost 2 bases, J lost 2 bases, and 15 bases stayed unmatched. CDR3 length: 18 amino acids. Germline CDR1 and CDR2: SGHRS and YFSETQ. CDR3 in amino acids: CASSFGPSLAGIAYEQYF. The CDR3 DNA reads TGCGCCAGCAGCTTCGGGCCCTCGTTAGCGGGGATTGCCTACGAGCAGTACTTC.

This clone was detected only a few times. V gene TRBV5-1 combines with J gene TRBJ1-6; 9 positions match TRBD1. Trimming at V came to 3 bases and at J to 10 bases, leaving 5 bases not matched to a gene. This CDR3 contains 14 residues. CDR1 is SGHRS, CDR2 YFSETQ, per germline. The CDR3 region has the DNA TGCGCCAGCAGCTCGGACAGGGGAGCCTCACCCCTCCACTTT. Its translation is CASSSDRGASPLHF.

This clone appeared a single time. The V call is TRBV5-6, the J call TRBJ2-5, with no clear D. Looked up from germline, CDR1 is SGHDT and CDR2 is YYEEEE. The CDR3 runs 15 residues. Trimming pared 3 bases from V and 0 bases from J, leaving 12 bases between. CDR3 loop: CASSSTDGHQETQYF. For the CDR3, the DNA is TGTGCCAGCAGCTCCACGGACGGGCACCAAGAGACCCAGTACTTC.

The V gene is TRBV14, the J gene TRBJ2-2, with 11 bases lining up with TRBD2. The CDR3 sequence is 17 residues long. Germline V gene data show CDR1 as SGHDN and CDR2 as FVKESK. V shed 0 bases and J 2 bases; nucleotides not matched to a gene: 2. This chain's CDR3 is CASSQELAGENTGELFF. The CDR3 DNA sequence: TGTGCCAGCAGCCAAGAACTAGCGGGGGAAAACACCGGGGAGCTGTTTTTT.

The chain joins TRBV13 to TRBJ2-3; the D is unclear. The CDR3 covers 19 residues. Trimming removed 5 bases from V and 0 bases from J, with 24 bases in between. From germline, CDR1 is PRHDT and CDR2 FYEKMQ (reference sequence). The CDR3 loop is CASSDATNARTASTDTQYF. For the CDR3, the DNA is TGTGCCAGCAGCGATGCGACGAATGCTAGAACCGCTAGCACAGATACGCAGTATTTT.